This T cell receptor beta chain comes out of a study of T cells in Graves' hyperthyroidism and ophthalmopathy. Germline lookup yields CDR1 DFQATT and CDR2 SNEGSKA (reference sequence). The CDR3 has 14 residues. The trim removed 3 bases at V and 5 bases at J, leaving 8 bases unmatched. This clonotype came up many times. There were TCR beta CDR3 regions amplified from RNA transcripts. Initially, a first-round RT-PCR of the TCR CDR3 employed the HTBI primer set. TCRdb re-derived calls from the multiplex PCR reads in MiXCR, one entry per CDR3 protein. The table lists approximately 520,000 distinct CDR3 sequences, around 24% of them singletons.

Source material: blood. This receptor was taken from a woman aged 25 to 39 with Graves' ophthalmopathy. The rearrangement joins TRBV20-1 to TRBJ1-2; 8 nucleotides align to TRBD1. CDR3 protein: CSARDRVVNYGYTF. The CDR3, as DNA: TGCAGTGCTAGGGACAGGGTGGTCAATTATGGCTACACCTTC.